One sample yielded the 17 T cell receptor beta chains listed below, sequenced in a study of shared T cell receptors in the human thymus. Data came from immunoSEQ multiplex PCR; TCRdb stores just in-frame clones and leaves some out. This sample has roughly 560,000 clones, with around three quarters found just once. This sample also appeared in a second study, on human thymus T cells.

Material for sequencing was thymocytes. These receptors were taken from a boy under three years old with a congenital heart defect.

This chain links TRBV5-6 with TRBJ1-1, with D possibly being TRBD1 (5 bases). The germline V gene has CDR1 SGHDT and CDR2 YYEEEE. V lost 6 bases and J lost 6, with 15 bases in between. The CDR3 length is 13 residues. The CDR3 is CASNPGGDPEAFF. CDR3 nucleotides: TGTGCCAGCAACCCGGGAGGGGACCCTGAAGCTTTCTTT.

This chain uses TRBV19 with TRBJ2-3, with D possibly matching TRBD1 (6 bases). V shed 5 bases and J shed 9 bases, with 24 bases lying between them. This CDR3 is 16 amino acids long. CDR1 is LNHDA and CDR2 is SQIVND in the germline V gene (reference sequence). CDR3 residues: CASSLRTASSAGTQYF. The CDR3 bases are TGTGCCAGTAGTCTACGGACAGCCTCTTCCGCAGGCACGCAGTATTTT.

The V and J genes are TRBV15 and TRBJ2-7; 10 bases align to TRBD2. Germline trimming cut 4 bases from V and 2 bases from J; bases unmatched to any gene: 5. Germline V gives CDR1 LNHNV, CDR2 YYDKDF (reference sequence). CDR3 length: 15 amino acids. CDR3 region: CATSNPSGRAYEQYF. CDR3 in DNA: TGTGCCACCAGCAACCCAAGCGGGAGGGCCTACGAGCAGTACTTC. Together with reference TRBV15 and TRBJ2-7, the CDR3 gives the full variable domain: DAMVIQNPRYQVTQFGKPVTLSCSQTLNHNVMYWYQQKSSQAPKLLFHYYDKDFNNEADTPDNFQSRRPNTSFCFLDIRSPGLGDTAMYLCATSNPSGRAYEQYFGPGTRLTVT.

J is TRBJ2-5 and V is TRBV10-2; a possible D gene is TRBD2 (5 bases). Between the trimmed V and J ends, which lost 7 bases and 5 bases, there was a span of 8 bases. Germline V gene lookup returns CDR1 WSHSY and CDR2 SAAADI. This CDR3 spans 11 amino acids. CDR3 loop: CASTRGETQYF. The CDR3 DNA sequence: TGCGCCAGCACTAGAGGGGAGACCCAGTACTTC.

This clone appeared a few times. The chain carries TRBV9 and TRBJ1-2; D gene uncertain. The CDR3 runs 14 residues. The germline gives CDR1 SGDLS, CDR2 YYNGEE. The V and J ends lost 2 bases and 3 bases respectively, with 11 bases between them. CDR3 sequence: CASSVHLADYGYTF. The DNA of the CDR3 is TGTGCCAGCAGCGTGCACTTGGCGGACTATGGCTACACCTTC. Based on the CDR3 plus reference TRBV9 and TRBJ1-2, the full variable domain is DSGVTQTPKHLITATGQRVTLRCSPRSGDLSVYWYQQSLDQGLQFLIQYYNGEERAKGNILERFSAQQFPDLHSELNLSSLELGDSALYFCASSVHLADYGYTFGSGTRLTVV.

This clone was seen only a few times. The rearrangement links TRBV4-3 to TRBJ2-5, with TRBD2 identical over 7 bases. The CDR3 totals 17 residues. Trimming at V came to 0 bases and at J to 6 bases, leaving 13 bases not matched to a gene. Germline V gives CDR1 LGHNA, CDR2 YSLEER. CDR3 coding DNA: TGCGCCAGCAGCCAAGATTCTTCCCAGACTAGCCTGAAGACCCAGTACTTC. This codes for CASSQDSSQTSLKTQYF.

The CDR3 region is CASSQRTSYEQYF. The CDR3 DNA sequence: TGTGCCAGTAGTCAACGAACTAGCTACGAGCAGTACTTC. The chain links TRBV19 to TRBJ2-7, with a possible D match to TRBD2 (5 bases). The germline V and J ends were trimmed by 5 bases and 3 bases, with 11 bases remaining between them. In germline, CDR1 is LNHDA, CDR2 SQIVND (reference sequence). The CDR3 length is 13 residues.

This clone showed up just a few times. The chain employs TRBV4-1 and TRBJ2-2; 12 bases line up with TRBD2. The V gene's germline CDR1 is MGHRA and CDR2 YSYEKL. The CDR3 has 18 residues. J gave up 4 bases and V 0 bases, and 6 bases lay outside the gene matches. As DNA, the CDR3 is TGCGCCAGCAGCCAAGAGGCTAGCGGGAGGGCCGGCACCGGGGAGCTGTTTTTT. Its translation: CASSQEASGRAGTGELFF.

The genes are TRBV13 and TRBJ1-4; tentatively, D is TRBD1 (5 bases). The CDR3 extends over 17 amino acids. Germline assignment: CDR1 PRHDT and CDR2 FYEKMQ (reference sequence). V gave up 3 bases and J gave up 2 bases, with 16 bases separating them. DNA of the CDR3: TGTGCCAGCAGCTTCCGACAGAATATTCCGACTAATGAAAAACTGTTTTTT. Translated: CASSFRQNIPTNEKLFF.

The chain couples TRBV10-3 to TRBJ2-2; TRBD1 is a possible D gene (7 bases). The CDR3 extends over 16 amino acids. The V end was cut by 3 bases, the J end by 5 bases, with 16 bases between. In germline, CDR1 is ENHRY, CDR2 SYGVKD. The CDR3: CAISDRGTAVTGELFF. CDR3 coding DNA: TGTGCCATCAGTGACCGCGGGACAGCGGTGACCGGGGAGCTGTTTTTT.

The sample holds one count of this clone. This chain links TRBV29-1 with TRBJ1-1, with a possible D match to TRBD1 (6 bases). The CDR3 sequence is 15 residues long. Deletions cut 0 bases from V and 1 base from J, with 12 bases between. CDR1 and CDR2 (germline): SQVTM, ANQGSEA. CDR3 nucleotide sequence: TGCAGCGTTGAAGAACGACAGGCGAAGAACACTGAAGCTTTCTTT. Translation gives CSVEERQAKNTEAFF.

V usage is TRBV9 and J usage is TRBJ2-7, with 10 bases identical to TRBD2. J was trimmed by 1 base and V by 3 bases; bases with no gene match: 4. CDR1 and CDR2 (germline): SGDLS, YYNGEE. CDR3 length equals 15 residues. CDR3 DNA: TGTGCCAGCAGCGCCCAGCGGGAGGGATCCTACGAGCAGTACTTC. It translates to CASSAQREGSYEQYF.

This chain uses TRBV27 with TRBJ2-7; 7 bases line up with TRBD1. The CDR3 totals 15 residues. The V gene's germline CDR1 is MNHEY and CDR2 SMNVEV (reference sequence). J gave up 2 bases and V 6 bases, and 10 bases lay outside the gene matches. The CDR3 DNA reads as TGTGCCAGCAGGACCCCACAGGGGACACCCTACGAGCAGTACTTC. Amino acids: CASRTPQGTPYEQYF.

The genes are TRBV27 and TRBJ2-1; D possibly corresponds to TRBD2 (6 bases). The V gene's germline CDR1 is MNHEY and CDR2 SMNVEV (reference sequence). The CDR3 has 16 residues. Trimming took off 5 bases at V and 6 bases at J, with 20 bases between the two ends. The CDR3 here is CASSPPGLHRLNEQFF. CDR3 sequence (DNA): TGTGCCAGCAGTCCCCCGGGACTGCACCGGCTCAATGAGCAGTTCTTC.

The sample holds one count of this clone. The chain recombines TRBV5-1 with TRBJ2-1, with 7 nucleotides matching TRBD1. The CDR3 has 17 residues. J was trimmed by 4 bases and V by 4 bases; bases with no gene match: 14. Looked up from germline, CDR1 is SGHRS and CDR2 is YFSETQ. The CDR3 loop is CASSPGQTRGLYNEQFF. CDR3 in DNA: TGCGCCAGCAGCCCGGGACAGACAAGGGGATTATACAATGAGCAGTTCTTC. Filled out from reference TRBV5-1 and TRBJ2-1, the complete variable domain reads KAGVTQTPRYLIKTRGQQVTLSCSPISGHRSVSWYQQTPGQGLQFLFEYFSETQRNKGNFPGRFSGRQFSNSRSEMNVSTLELGDSALYLCASSPGQTRGLYNEQFFGPGTRLTVL.

This clone was counted only a few times. CDR3 region: CASSLDRGTQGDEQFF. CDR3 coding DNA: TGTGCCAGCAGCCTCGACCGCGGGACCCAAGGGGATGAGCAGTTCTTC. The chain joins TRBV4-2 to TRBJ2-1, with D maybe TRBD2 (6 bases). The V end lost 4 bases, the J end lost 8 bases, and 21 bases lay between the germline ends. In germline, CDR1 is LGHNA, CDR2 YNFKEQ. The CDR3 totals 16 residues.

This chain joins TRBV5-5 and TRBJ2-5, with 7 bases that match TRBD1. Germline values: CDR1 SGHKS, CDR2 YYEKEE (reference sequence). V trimming: 5 bases; J trimming: 2 bases; junction bases outside the gene matches: 12. The CDR3 covers 16 residues. The CDR3 region has the DNA TGTGCCAGCAGAACTACCCTGGACAGGTTACAAGAGACCCAGTACTTC. This codes for CASRTTLDRLQETQYF.